This T cell receptor beta chain was retrieved from a study of OX40 agonist ivuxolimab in advanced cancers. Across the whole study: There were three patients with partial responses, one having hepatocellular carcinoma and two cutaneous melanoma.

Profiled with immunoSEQ multiplex PCR; TCRdb holds only in-frame clones, not every one. Of under 90,000 clones in the sample, about 86% were seen once. The CDR3 extends over 17 amino acids. Trimming removed 4 bases from V and 0 bases from J, with 19 bases in between. The germline V gene has CDR1 LNHDA and CDR2 SQIVND (reference sequence). The TCR originated in an adult with an advanced solid tumor such as melanoma, head and neck, liver or kidney cancer. The rearrangement joins TRBV19 to TRBJ2-7; the D gene could be TRBD1 or TRBD2 (5 bases each). The sequencing here drew on CD4+ or CD8+ T cells sorted from blood, taken in a trial of the OX40 agonist ivuxolimab. The CDR3 spells CASSTVTGAPSSYEQYF. As DNA, the CDR3 is TGTGCCAGTAGTACAGTCACCGGGGCGCCCAGCTCCTACGAGCAGTACTTC.